Shown below are 14 T cell receptor beta chains from a single sample sequenced in a study of shared clonotypes between healthy human individuals (dated by TCRdb to between 2020 and 2021). Library construction relied on the immunoSEQ multiplex PCR assay. The source is immuneACCESS, and TCRdb retained only in-frame sequences with V and J called. Part of the clones is not carried over; for the studies checked, unresolved V genes explain less than half of this, and the remainder is unexplained. The sample contains around 2.5 million clones, 93% of them found a single time. The ten largest clonotypes hold approximately 0.37% of the sample. Input material: naive CD4+ T cells from PBMCs. The meaning of the sample's cell subset or site label: CD45RA+ positively selected. These receptors came from a man between 18 and 29 years old in good health. Some clones in this sample may be carry-over from other donors' samples.

The chain recombines TRBV18 with TRBJ2-1; 9 nucleotides line up with TRBD1. CDR3 length: 16 amino acids. Per germline, CDR1 KGHSH and CDR2 LQKENI. V lost 2 bases and J lost 3; bases outside the gene matches: 5. CDR3 sequence: CASSPNLGQGYNEQFF. In DNA form, the CDR3 reads TGTGCCAGCTCACCAAATTTGGGACAGGGCTACAATGAGCAGTTCTTC.

The V and J genes are TRBV18 and TRBJ2-7; 7 bases match TRBD2. V lost 2 bases, J lost 2 bases, and 6 bases stayed unmatched. The CDR3 has 15 residues. The germline V gene has CDR1 KGHSH and CDR2 LQKENI. The CDR3 DNA sequence: TGTGCCAGCTCACCAAAGGCTAGCGGTACCTACGAGCAGTACTTC. Its translation: CASSPKASGTYEQYF.

CDR3 sequence: CASRGTSGIISYEQYF. As DNA, the CDR3 is TGTGCCAGCAGAGGGACTAGCGGGATAATCTCCTACGAGCAGTACTTC. The rearrangement links TRBV2 to TRBJ2-7; 13 bases match TRBD2. This CDR3 has 16 amino acids. CDR1 and CDR2 from the germline V gene are SNHLY and FYNNEI. Unmatched junction bases numbered 5, after V lost 6 bases and J lost 0 bases.

The chain uses TRBV5-4 and TRBJ2-6; D is ambiguous. The CDR3 is 17 amino acids. Trimming removed 0 bases at V and 0 bases at J, with 10 bases between. In germline, CDR1 is SGHNT, CDR2 YYREEE (reference sequence). The CDR3 bases are TGTGCCAGCAGCTTGGGACCGAGCCGCTCTGGGGCCAACGTCCTGACTTTC. This translates into CASSLGPSRSGANVLTF.

The chain joins TRBV4-3 to TRBJ2-1; perhaps TRBD1 as D (6 bases). The length of the CDR3 is 15 residues. Trimming removed 3 bases at V and 2 bases at J, with 11 bases between. The germline V gene has CDR1 LGHNA and CDR2 YSLEER. As DNA, the CDR3 is TGCGCCAGCAGCCATCAGACAGGTACCTACAATGAGCAGTTCTTC. This encodes CASSHQTGTYNEQFF.

The chain has TRBV7-3 and TRBJ2-5; D is unresolved. Germline V CDR1 and CDR2: SGHTA, FQGTGA. V lost 3 bases and J 2 bases, leaving 7 bases between the germline ends. The CDR3 is 13 amino acids. The CDR3 nucleotides are TGTGCCAGCAGCTTTCTAGTACAAGAGACCCAGTACTTC. Protein product: CASSFLVQETQYF.

With regard to this clone: In the same sample, other DNA sequences code for this CDR3. The chain recombines TRBV11-2 with TRBJ1-2, with 7 nucleotides matching TRBD1. The CDR3 runs 12 residues. Germline CDR1 SGHAT, CDR2 FQNNGV. Trimming took 6 bases from V and 8 from J; bases not matched to a gene: 6. CDR3 DNA: TGTGCCAGCAGTTTTAACAGGGGCGGCTACACCTTC. This sequence encodes CASSFNRGGYTF.

J is TRBJ2-3 and V is TRBV20-1, with D perhaps matching TRBD1 (5 bases). Germline V CDR1 and CDR2: DFQATT, SNEGSKA (reference sequence). CDR3 size: 10 residues. Trimming removed 3 bases at V and 11 bases at J, with 9 bases between. CDR3 in DNA: TGCAGTGCTAGGGTGGGGCGGCAGTATTTT. Its protein product is CSARVGRQYF.

This clone was seen a single time. Distinct nucleotide sequences in the sample also encode this CDR3. The CDR3 here is CASSLVGSLAKNIQYF. In nucleotides, the CDR3 is TGCGCCAGCAGCTTGGTAGGGTCTCTAGCCAAAAACATTCAGTACTTC. V is TRBV5-1 and J is TRBJ2-4; no reliable D call. V lost 0 bases and J 0 bases, leaving 10 bases between the germline ends. The CDR3 loop spans 16 amino acids. CDR1 is SGHRS, CDR2 YFSETQ, per germline.

The chain recombines TRBV4-1 with TRBJ1-5; D might be TRBD1 (6 bases). Looked up from germline, CDR1 is MGHRA and CDR2 is YSYEKL. The CDR3 length is 17 residues. V shed 4 bases and J shed 6 bases, with 22 bases lying between them. CDR3 in amino acids: CASSLPRDGGPGQPQHF. DNA of the CDR3: TGCGCCAGCAGCCTCCCCCGGGATGGGGGGCCGGGTCAGCCCCAGCATTTT.

The J gene is TRBJ1-3, the V gene TRBV19; D is unclear. The V gene's germline CDR1 is LNHDA and CDR2 SQIVND (reference sequence). With 10 bases removed from V and 0 bases from J, the gap between germline ends came to 7 bases. CDR3 size: 12 residues. CDR3 sequence reads: CATLSSGNTIYF. CDR3 coding DNA: TGTGCCACCCTGAGCTCTGGAAACACCATATATTTT.

CDR3 loop: CASSGGGKFNYGYTF. The CDR3 bases are TGTGCCAGCAGCGGGGGGGGAAAATTTAACTATGGCTACACCTTC. This chain connects TRBV28 to TRBJ1-2; TRBD1 might be the D (5 bases). V lost 6 bases to trimming and J lost 1 base, with 15 bases between them. The CDR3 extends over 15 amino acids. Germline lookup yields CDR1 MDHEN and CDR2 SYDVKM.

The V gene is TRBV18, the J gene TRBJ1-2, with 8 bases aligning to TRBD1. V was pared by 3 bases and J by 4 bases, with 16 bases of the junction left unmatched. CDR1 and CDR2 from the germline V gene are KGHSH and LQKENI. This CDR3 contains 18 residues. The CDR3 protein is CASSPGPGGQGETYGYTF. The CDR3, as DNA: TGTGCCAGCTCACCGGGCCCGGGAGGACAGGGAGAAACCTATGGCTACACCTTC.

The chain uses TRBV14 and TRBJ2-5; D is unclear. Germline assignment: CDR1 SGHDN and CDR2 FVKESK. The CDR3 extends over 17 amino acids. The V and J ends lost 3 bases and 1 base respectively, with 18 bases between them. CDR3 sequence (DNA): TGTGCCAGCAGCCAGGTGATCCTCAACTGGGGCCAAGAGACCCAGTACTTC. This translates into CASSQVILNWGQETQYF.